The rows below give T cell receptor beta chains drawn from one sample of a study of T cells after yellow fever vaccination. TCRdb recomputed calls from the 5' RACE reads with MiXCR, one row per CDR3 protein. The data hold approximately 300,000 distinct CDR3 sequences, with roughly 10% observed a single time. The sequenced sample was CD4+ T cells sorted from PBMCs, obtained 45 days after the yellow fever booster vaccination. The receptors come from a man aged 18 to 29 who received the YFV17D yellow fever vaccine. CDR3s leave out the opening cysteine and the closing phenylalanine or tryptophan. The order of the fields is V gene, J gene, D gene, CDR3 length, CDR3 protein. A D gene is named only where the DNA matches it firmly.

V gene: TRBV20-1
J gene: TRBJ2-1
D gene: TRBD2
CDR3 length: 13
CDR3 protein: SARDERETYNEQF

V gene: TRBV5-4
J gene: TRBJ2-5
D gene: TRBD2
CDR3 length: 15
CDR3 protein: ASSLGLAGDSQETQY

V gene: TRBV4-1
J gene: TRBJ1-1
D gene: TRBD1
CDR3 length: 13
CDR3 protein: ASSQFTGENTEAF

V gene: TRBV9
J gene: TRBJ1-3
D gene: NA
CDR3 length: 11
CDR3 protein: ASRAGKGNTIY

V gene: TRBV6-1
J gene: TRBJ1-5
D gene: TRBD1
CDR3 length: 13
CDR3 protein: ASSVADRGFEPQH

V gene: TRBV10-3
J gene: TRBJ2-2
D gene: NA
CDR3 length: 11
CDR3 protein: AISGDNSKELF

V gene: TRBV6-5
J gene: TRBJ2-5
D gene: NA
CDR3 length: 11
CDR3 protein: ASSRGTEETQY

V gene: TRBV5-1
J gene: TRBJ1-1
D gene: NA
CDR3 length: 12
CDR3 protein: ASSLAPANTEAF

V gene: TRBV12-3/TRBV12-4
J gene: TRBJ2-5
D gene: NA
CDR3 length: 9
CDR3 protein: ASREGETQY

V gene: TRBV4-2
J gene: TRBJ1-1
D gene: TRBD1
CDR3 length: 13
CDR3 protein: ASSRRDRQYTEAF

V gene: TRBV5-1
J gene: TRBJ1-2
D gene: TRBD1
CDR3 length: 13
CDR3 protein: ASSLDRGPLVGYT

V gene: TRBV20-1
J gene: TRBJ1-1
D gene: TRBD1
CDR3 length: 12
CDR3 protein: SARYRGVDTEAF

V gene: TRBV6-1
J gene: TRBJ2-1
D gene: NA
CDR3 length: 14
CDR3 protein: ASSSTGQRPHNEQF

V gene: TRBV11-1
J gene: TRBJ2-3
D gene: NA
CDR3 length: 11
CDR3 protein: ASSRVGTDTQY

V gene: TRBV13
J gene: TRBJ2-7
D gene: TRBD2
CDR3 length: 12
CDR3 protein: ATRTSGGAYEQY

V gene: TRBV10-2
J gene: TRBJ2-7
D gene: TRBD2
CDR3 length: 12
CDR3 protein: ASGSRGTTYEQY

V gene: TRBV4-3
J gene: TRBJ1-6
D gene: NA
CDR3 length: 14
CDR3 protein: ASSPGGTLYNSPLH

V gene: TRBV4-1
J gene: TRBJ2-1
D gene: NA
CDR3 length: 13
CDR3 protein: ASSQPVSSYNEQF

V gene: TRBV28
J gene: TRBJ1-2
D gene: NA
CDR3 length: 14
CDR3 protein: ASSLNSLRVLYGYT

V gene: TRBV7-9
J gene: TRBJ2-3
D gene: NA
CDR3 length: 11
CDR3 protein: ASSLVSGDTQY

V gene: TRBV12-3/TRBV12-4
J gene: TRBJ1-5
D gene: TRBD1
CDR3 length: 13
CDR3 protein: ASSKGQGADQPQH

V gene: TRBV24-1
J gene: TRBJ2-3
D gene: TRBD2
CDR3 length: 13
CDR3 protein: ATSEGGGGGDTQY

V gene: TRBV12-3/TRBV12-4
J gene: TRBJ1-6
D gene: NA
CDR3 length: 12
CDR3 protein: ASSFKGRQSPLH

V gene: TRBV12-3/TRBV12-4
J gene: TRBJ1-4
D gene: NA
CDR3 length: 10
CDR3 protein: ASSLNHEKLF

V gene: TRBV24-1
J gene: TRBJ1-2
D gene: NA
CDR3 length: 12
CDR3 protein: ATSDSRSNYGYT

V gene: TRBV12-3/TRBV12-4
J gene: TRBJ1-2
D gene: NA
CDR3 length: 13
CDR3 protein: ASSSSPSGLYGYT

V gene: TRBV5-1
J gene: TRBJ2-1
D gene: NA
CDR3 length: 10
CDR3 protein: ASSLDAREQF

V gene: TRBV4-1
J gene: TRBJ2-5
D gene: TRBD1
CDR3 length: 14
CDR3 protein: ASSQGGQGASETQY

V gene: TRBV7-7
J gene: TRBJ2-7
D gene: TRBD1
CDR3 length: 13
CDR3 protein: ASSSGQGGVYEQY

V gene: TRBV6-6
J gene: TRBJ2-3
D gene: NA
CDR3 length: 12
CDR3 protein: ASSYSRVSDTQY

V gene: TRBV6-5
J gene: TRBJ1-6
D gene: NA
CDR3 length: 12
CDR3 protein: ASSYLGHNSPLH

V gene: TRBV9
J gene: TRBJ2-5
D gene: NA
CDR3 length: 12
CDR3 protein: ASSVSSVQETQY

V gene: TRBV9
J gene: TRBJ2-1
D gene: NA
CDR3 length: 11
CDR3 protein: ASSVVKESEQF

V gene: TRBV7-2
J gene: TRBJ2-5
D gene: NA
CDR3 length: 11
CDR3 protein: ASSVDLGRAQY

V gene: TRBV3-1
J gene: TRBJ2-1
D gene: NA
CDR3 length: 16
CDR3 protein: ASSQDWRRGPLYNEQF